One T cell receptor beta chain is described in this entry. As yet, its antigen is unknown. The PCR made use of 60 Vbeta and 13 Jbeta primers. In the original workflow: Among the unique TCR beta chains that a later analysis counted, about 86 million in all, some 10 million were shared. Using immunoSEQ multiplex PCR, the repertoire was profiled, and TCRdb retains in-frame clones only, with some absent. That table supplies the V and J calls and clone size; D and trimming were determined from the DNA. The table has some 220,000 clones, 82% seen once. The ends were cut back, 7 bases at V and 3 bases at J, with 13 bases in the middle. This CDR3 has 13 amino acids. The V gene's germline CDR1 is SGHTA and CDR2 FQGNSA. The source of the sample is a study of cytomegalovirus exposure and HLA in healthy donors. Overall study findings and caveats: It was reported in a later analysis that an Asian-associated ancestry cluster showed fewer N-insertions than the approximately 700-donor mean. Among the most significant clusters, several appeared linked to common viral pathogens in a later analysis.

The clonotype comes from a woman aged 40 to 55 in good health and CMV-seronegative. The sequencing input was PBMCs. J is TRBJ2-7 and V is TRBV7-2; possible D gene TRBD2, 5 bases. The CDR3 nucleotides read TGTGCCAGCACGGAGCGGAGAGACTACGAGCAGTACTTC. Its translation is CASTERRDYEQYF.